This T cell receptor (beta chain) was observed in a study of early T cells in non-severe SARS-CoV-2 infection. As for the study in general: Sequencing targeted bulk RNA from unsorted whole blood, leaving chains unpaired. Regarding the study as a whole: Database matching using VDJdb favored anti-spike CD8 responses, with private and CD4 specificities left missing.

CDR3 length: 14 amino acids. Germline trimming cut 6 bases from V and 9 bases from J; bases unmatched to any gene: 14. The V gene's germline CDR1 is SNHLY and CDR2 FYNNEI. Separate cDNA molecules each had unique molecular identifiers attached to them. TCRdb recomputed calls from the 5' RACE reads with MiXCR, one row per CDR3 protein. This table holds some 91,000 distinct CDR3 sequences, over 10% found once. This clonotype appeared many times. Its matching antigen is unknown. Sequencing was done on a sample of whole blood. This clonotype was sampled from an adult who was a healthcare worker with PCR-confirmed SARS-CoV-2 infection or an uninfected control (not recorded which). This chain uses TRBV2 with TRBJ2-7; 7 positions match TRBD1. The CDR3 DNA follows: TGTGCCAGCAGGCGGGCGGCAGGGGGTTATGTGCAGTACTTC. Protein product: CASRRAAGGYVQYF.